Here is one T cell receptor (beta chain) with its context. The antigen remains unidentified. This sample stems from a study of cytomegalovirus exposure and HLA in healthy donors. The V and J ends lost 5 bases and 0 bases, in that order; junction bases with no gene match: 3. Looked up from germline, CDR1 is SGHAT and CDR2 is FQNNGV. The CDR3 loop spans 14 amino acids. Study-level results: One later analysis reportedly identified an Asian-associated ancestry cluster that showed fewer N-insertions than the roughly 700-donor mean.

This PCR relied on a set of 60 Vbeta primers and 13 Jbeta primers. TCRdb keeps only in-frame clones here, not all; method: immunoSEQ multiplex PCR. The sample holds 150,000 to 200,000 clones, 82% seen once. The material sequenced was PBMCs. The receptor was derived from a male donor in good health and CMV-seropositive. The rearrangement links TRBV11-2 to TRBJ2-5, with 7 bases fitting TRBD1. The CDR3 loop reads CASSKDRYQETQYF. The CDR3 DNA follows: TGTGCCAGCAGCAAGGACAGGTACCAAGAGACCCAGTACTTC.